The entry below gives a single T cell receptor (beta chain) sequence along with its context. PCR was performed using 60 Vbeta and 13 Jbeta primers. Measured with immunoSEQ multiplex PCR; TCRdb has only the in-frame clones, and not every one. In the table there are approximately 260,000 clones, 70% to 90% of which are singletons. Germline V gene lookup returns CDR1 MDHEN and CDR2 SYDVKM. CDR3 length: 12 residues. Trimming removed 5 bases from V and 8 bases from J, with 10 bases in between. This sample was taken from a study of cytomegalovirus exposure and HLA in healthy donors. The receptor was derived from a woman aged 40-49 years in good health and CMV-seropositive. Material: PBMCs. J is TRBJ2-1 and V is TRBV28, with TRBD2 as a possible D gene (5 bases). The CDR3 region is CASSGSVYEQFF. CDR3 nucleotide sequence: TGTGCCAGCAGTGGGAGCGTCTATGAGCAGTTCTTC.